This T cell receptor (beta chain) originates from a study of T cell responses to AZD1222 COVID-19 vaccine. Regarding the study as a whole: Reportedly, nearly half of unique spike TCRs recognized epitopes outside B.1.351/B.1.1.7 mutations. The donor cohort was predominantly white British with a female majority, and clonal diversity may have been underestimated. There were vaccine-associated CD4 TCRs across spike, dominant at 160-218 and 743-854.

Trimming cost V 3 bases and J 1 base, with 13 bases left between them. Germline CDR1 and CDR2: SGDLS and YYNGEE. The CDR3 spans 16 residues. Here immunoSEQ multiplex PCR was the method, and the copy in TCRdb shows in-frame clones only, minus some. The sample holds 100,000 or so clones, approximately 87% seen once. In regard to this clone: Its antigen is unknown.

The chain recombines TRBV9 with TRBJ2-2; the D is unclear. The sequence was collected from an adult in good health. The sample was peripheral blood, taken on day 0 of AZD1222 vaccination. The CDR3 DNA follows: TGTGCCAGCAGCGATGAGGCAGATATGAACACCGGGGAGCTGTTTTTT. Protein: CASSDEADMNTGELFF.